Sequencing of this T cell receptor beta chain was carried out in a study of shared clonotypes between healthy human individuals. General study findings and limits: In the sorted subsets, rarefaction showed sequencing was incomplete despite large depth. An anticipated effect of sequencing depth on clonotype sharing among donors was recognized.

CDR1 SGHKS and CDR2 YYEKEE come from the germline V gene (reference sequence). CDR3 length equals 15 residues. J lost 4 bases, V lost 2 bases, and 7 bases had no gene match. Naive CD8 cells, CD45RO-negative and positively selected for CCR7, excluded terminally differentiated effector memory CD45RA+ cells. Notes on this clone: Antigen: not known.

Under the authors' procedure: Quality scores were absent from the junction-only immunoSEQ sequences, so filtering differed. Clones were read by immunoSEQ multiplex PCR, and TCRdb kept only the in-frame ones, dropping some. The V and J calls and clone size were taken over from that table, and D and trimming were inferred from the DNA. This table holds 600,000 or so clones, roughly 98% found once. This chain uses TRBV5-5 with TRBJ1-2; 8 bases match TRBD1. The TCR originated in a man aged 30 to 45 in good health. The sequenced sample was naive CD8+ T cells sorted from blood. CDR3 residues: CASSFEDRAIYGYTF. CDR3 DNA sequence: TGTGCCAGCAGCTTCGAGGACAGGGCGATCTATGGCTACACCTTC.